The source of this T cell receptor (beta chain) is a study of blood T cell repertoires in COVID-19. Study overall: The samples span acute and convalescent COVID-19 from the United States, Italy and Spain. T cells, B-cell-depleted T cells, or PBMCs supplied cDNA or gDNA.

As originally analysed: Amplified reference gene primers provided the basis for estimating nucleated cell counts. The method was immunoSEQ multiplex PCR; TCRdb's version includes in-frame clones alone and lacks a portion of them. D and trimming come from the DNA, and the V and J calls and clone size come from that table. The sample holds under 85,000 clones, over 75% seen once. Sequencing was done on a sample of peripheral blood. This receptor was taken from a man older than 75 with acute or convalescent COVID-19.

Here the CDR3 DNA reads TGTGCCAGCTCACCCCAGAACACTGAAGCTTTCTTT. This gives the protein CASSPQNTEAFF. The chain combines TRBV18 with TRBJ1-1; D unclear. This CDR3 is built from 12 residues. V was trimmed by 3 bases and J by 1 base, leaving 3 bases between them. Per germline, CDR1 KGHSH and CDR2 LQKENI.